These T cell receptor beta chains were read from a single sample in a study of cytomegalovirus exposure and HLA in healthy donors. Clones were read by immunoSEQ multiplex PCR, and TCRdb kept only the in-frame ones, dropping some. The table shows 150,000 to 200,000 clones, with roughly 79% occurring only once. Sequenced: PBMCs. The source of these receptors is a man aged 40-49 years in good health and CMV-seronegative. Both conserved end residues are part of each CDR3. D genes are given only for firm matches. Rows give clone size only sometimes, using once, few, many, or a class for an expanded clone.

V,J,D,size,length,DNA,CDR3
TRBV27,TRBJ2-3,-,-,14,TGTGCCACCAATACAGGGTCTAGCACAGATACGCAGTATTTT,CATNTGSSTDTQYF
TRBV7-3,TRBJ2-7,-,few,14,TGTGCCAGCAGCGATGACAATCCCCCCTACGAGCAGTACTTC,CASSDDNPPYEQYF
TRBV7-2,TRBJ1-4,-,-,12,TGTGCCAGCGGAGCACTGCCCCTTGAACTGTTTTTT,CASGALPLELFF
TRBV7-9,TRBJ1-6,-,few,13,TGTGCCAGCAGCTTAAGGGAGAATTCACCCCTCCACTTT,CASSLRENSPLHF
TRBV7-9,TRBJ2-5,-,few,19,TGTTCCAGCAGCCCACCAGAGGGGTTGCGGGAATCCGGACAAGAGACCCAGTACTTC,CSSSPPEGLRESGQETQYF
TRBV30,TRBJ1-1,-,once,13,TGTGCCTGGAGCGCGGAGTCCTTAACTGAAGCTTTCTTT,CAWSAESLTEAFF
TRBV4-1,TRBJ2-7,TRBD1,few,16,TGCGCCAGCAGCCTATCCCCCGGGACAGGGGAAGACGAGCAGTACTTC,CASSLSPGTGEDEQYF
TRBV5-6,TRBJ1-5,-,-,14,TGTGCCAGCAGCTACAGGGCAGGCAATCAGCCCCAGCATTTT,CASSYRAGNQPQHF
TRBV9,TRBJ2-7,TRBD2,once,13,TGTGCCAGCAGCCCGGGGAGGGGATACGAGCAGTACTTC,CASSPGRGYEQYF
TRBV19,TRBJ2-7,-,-,16,TGTGCCAGTAGTCTATGGGACGGGACACGGTCGTACGAGCAGTACTTC,CASSLWDGTRSYEQYF
TRBV5-4,TRBJ1-2,TRBD1,-,14,TGTGCCAGCAGGTCCGCCGGGACAGGGGATGGCTACACCTTC,CASRSAGTGDGYTF
TRBV27,TRBJ1-1,-,-,15,TGTGCCAGCAGTTTCCTCGCCGGGGGGGATACTGAAGCTTTCTTT,CASSFLAGGDTEAFF
TRBV9,TRBJ1-2,-,-,15,TGTGCCAGCAGCCCGCCGGTCCGGGGGATCTATGGCTACACCTTC,CASSPPVRGIYGYTF
TRBV30,TRBJ2-2,-,-,15,TGTGCCTGGAGTGTAGGGACAATTCTCCGCGGGGAGCTGTTTTTT,CAWSVGTILRGELFF
TRBV2,TRBJ2-4,TRBD2,-,17,TGTGCCAGCAGTGAAACGACTAGCGGTCTCCTAGGGGACAGTCAGTACTTC,CASSETTSGLLGDSQYF
TRBV5-6,TRBJ2-5,TRBD2,once,14,TGTGCCAGCAGCTGGGAGGGAAATCAAGAGACCCAGTACTTC,CASSWEGNQETQYF
TRBV28,TRBJ2-3,-,-,17,TGTGCCAGCAGTAGGACAGAGAACCGATTTAGCACAGATACGCAGTATTTT,CASSRTENRFSTDTQYF
TRBV4-1,TRBJ1-4,TRBD1,once,16,TGCGCCAGCAGTCTGACAGGGGGCGCGACTAATGAAAAACTGTTTTTT,CASSLTGGATNEKLFF
TRBV2,TRBJ1-5,-,-,15,TGTGCCAGCAGTGAAGGTGGGGGCCCTTATCAGCCCCAGCATTTT,CASSEGGGPYQPQHF
TRBV5-1,TRBJ1-1,-,-,14,TGCGCCAGCAGCGCGGGCCCAATGAACACTGAAGCTTTCTTT,CASSAGPMNTEAFF
TRBV6-6,TRBJ2-2,-,-,15,TGTGCCAGCAGTTACGTGAGGGCGAACACCGGGGAGCTGTTTTTT,CASSYVRANTGELFF
TRBV7-3,TRBJ2-3,-,-,15,TGTGCCAGCAGCCTTACAGGGCCATCGACAGATACGCAGTATTTT,CASSLTGPSTDTQYF
TRBV4-1,TRBJ2-3,TRBD2,-,19,TGCGCCAGCAGCCAAGAAGGGCTAGCGGGGGTACTTAGCACAGATACGCAGTATTTT,CASSQEGLAGVLSTDTQYF
TRBV7-3,TRBJ2-2,TRBD2,-,15,TGTGCCAGCAGCTTAAATAGCGGGATATCCGGGGAGCTGTTTTTT,CASSLNSGISGELFF
TRBV19,TRBJ2-7,-,-,13,TGTGCCAGTAGTCTCGGGGATTCCTACGAGCAGTACTTC,CASSLGDSYEQYF
TRBV21-1,TRBJ1-1,-,once,12,TGTGCCAGCAGCAATTACAGGGGGGAAGCTTTCTTT,CASSNYRGEAFF
TRBV16,TRBJ1-5,-,-,16,TGTGCCAGCAGCCAATCAACAGGTCGGTACAATCAGCCCCAGCATTTT,CASSQSTGRYNQPQHF
TRBV27,TRBJ2-7,-,-,12,TGTGCCAGCAGTTTAACGGGCTACGAGCAGTACTTC,CASSLTGYEQYF
TRBV10-3,TRBJ2-1,TRBD1,-,16,TGTGCCATCAGGGACAGGGAGAAGACGTTGGTGGATGAGCAGTTCTTC,CAIRDREKTLVDEQFF
TRBV19,TRBJ1-1,-,-,12,TGTGCCACCCAGGGATCGGCCACTGAAGCTTTCTTT,CATQGSATEAFF
TRBV5-4,TRBJ2-1,-,-,18,TGTGCCAGCAGCTTGGGCCAGGGGCCGGGGAGCTCCTACAATGAGCAGTTCTTC,CASSLGQGPGSSYNEQFF
TRBV5-6,TRBJ1-3,-,-,17,TGTGCCAGCAGCTTGGTGGAGGGGTTCAGCTCTGGAAACACCATATATTTT,CASSLVEGFSSGNTIYF
TRBV7-9,TRBJ2-1,-,-,12,TGTGCCAGCAGCTTTGGCGGAACGGAGCAGTTCTTC,CASSFGGTEQFF
TRBV10-1,TRBJ1-4,TRBD1,-,14,TGCGCCAGCAGTCCGACAGGGTTGAATGAAAAACTGTTTTTT,CASSPTGLNEKLFF
TRBV7-9,TRBJ2-7,TRBD2,-,15,TGTTCCAGCAGCTTTGCACTAGCGGGATCCTACGAGCAGTACTTC,CSSSFALAGSYEQYF
TRBV4-2,TRBJ1-4,-,-,17,TGTGCCAGCAGCCAAGATCTTCTCGACAGGCTAGCTGAAAAACTGTTTTTT,CASSQDLLDRLAEKLFF
TRBV4-1,TRBJ1-2,-,-,15,TGCGCCAGCAGCCCCACCTTTAGGGGGGGCTATGGCTACACCTTC,CASSPTFRGGYGYTF
TRBV6-5,TRBJ1-1,-,-,16,TGTGCCAGCAGTTACTCAATTCCGGGAATAGCTCCTGAAGCTTTCTTT,CASSYSIPGIAPEAFF
TRBV7-3,TRBJ2-2,-,-,15,TGTGCCAGCAGCTTAGACAGCGGGTTCACCGGGGAGCTGTTTTTT,CASSLDSGFTGELFF
TRBV19,TRBJ1-5,-,-,14,TGTGCCACCCAGGGAGGGGATCTCGGTCAGCCCCAGCATTTT,CATQGGDLGQPQHF
TRBV28,TRBJ1-4,TRBD1,few,19,TGTGCCAGCAGTTTCTCATCCGGGACAGCCCTAGCAACTAATGAAAAACTGTTTTTT,CASSFSSGTALATNEKLFF
TRBV9,TRBJ2-5,TRBD2,-,17,TGTGCCAGCAGCACCCCCGGGACTAACGGGAGCGGAGAGACCCAGTACTTC,CASSTPGTNGSGETQYF
TRBV30,TRBJ2-1,TRBD2,-,15,TGTGCCTGGACTGTGGCTAGCGGGAAAGGAGATGAGCAGTTCTTC,CAWTVASGKGDEQFF
TRBV7-9,TRBJ1-1,-,-,14,TGTGCCAGCAGCCGTACAGGGTCGGGCACTGAAGCTTTCTTT,CASSRTGSGTEAFF
TRBV5-5,TRBJ1-5,-,-,15,TGTGCCAGCAGCTCCCTTGACAGAAGCAATCAGCCCCAGCATTTT,CASSSLDRSNQPQHF
TRBV11-2,TRBJ1-1,-,-,15,TGTGCCAGCAGCTCTTTACAGGGAATGAACACTGAAGCTTTCTTT,CASSSLQGMNTEAFF
TRBV18,TRBJ1-1,-,-,14,TGTGCCAGCTCACCAACCTCGGTAGAAACTGAAGCTTTCTTT,CASSPTSVETEAFF
TRBV5-4,TRBJ2-7,-,-,16,TGTGCCAGCAGCTTGGCCGCCAGCGGTGGATCCTACGAGCAGTACTTC,CASSLAASGGSYEQYF
TRBV18,TRBJ1-5,-,few,17,TGTGCCAGCTCACCTCAGGGTGTCCAGGGGACCAATCAGCCCCAGCATTTT,CASSPQGVQGTNQPQHF
TRBV25-1,TRBJ2-3,TRBD1,-,15,TGTGCCAGCCCAGAGACAGGGGGCGTCACAGATACGCAGTATTTT,CASPETGGVTDTQYF
TRBV6-4,TRBJ2-7,TRBD2,once,17,TGTGCCAGCACCAGAACATGTGGGAGGGCCCATTCCTACGAGCAGTACTTC,CASTRTCGRAHSYEQYF
TRBV7-8,TRBJ2-3,TRBD2,few,16,TGTGCCAGCACCATTGGGCTAGCGGGAGGATCGAATACGCAGTATTTT,CASTIGLAGGSNTQYF
TRBV21-1,TRBJ1-3,-,-,13,TGTGCCAGCAGCCTGGCCTCGGGAAACACCATATATTTT,CASSLASGNTIYF
TRBV10-2,TRBJ2-3,-,-,16,TGCGCCAGCAGTGAGCCTTACAGGGTGAGCACAGATACGCAGTATTTT,CASSEPYRVSTDTQYF
TRBV5-1,TRBJ2-7,-,-,14,TGCGCCAGCAGCTTGGATGCTAGCCGGGGCGAGCAGTACTTC,CASSLDASRGEQYF